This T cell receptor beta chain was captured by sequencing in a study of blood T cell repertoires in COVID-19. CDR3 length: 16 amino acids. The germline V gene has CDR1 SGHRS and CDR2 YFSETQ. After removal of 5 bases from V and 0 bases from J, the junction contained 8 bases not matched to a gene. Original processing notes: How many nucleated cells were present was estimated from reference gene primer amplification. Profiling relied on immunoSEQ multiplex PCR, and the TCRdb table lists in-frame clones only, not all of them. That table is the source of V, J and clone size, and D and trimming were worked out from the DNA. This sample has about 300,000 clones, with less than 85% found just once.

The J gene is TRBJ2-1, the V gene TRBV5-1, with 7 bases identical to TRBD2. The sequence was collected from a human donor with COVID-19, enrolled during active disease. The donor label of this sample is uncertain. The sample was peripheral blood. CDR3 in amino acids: CASRPPGGSSYNEQFF. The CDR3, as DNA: TGCGCCAGCAGGCCCCCGGGGGGAAGCTCCTACAATGAGCAGTTCTTC.